The 18 T cell receptor beta chains below all came from one sample that was sequenced in a study of shared clonotypes between healthy human individuals. Measured with immunoSEQ multiplex PCR; TCRdb has only the in-frame clones, and not every one. The sample contains about 1.9 million clones, roughly 93% of which appear only once. Terminally differentiated effector memory CD45RA+ cells were excluded from the naive CD8 cells, which were CD45RO-negative and positively selected for CCR7. The sample consisted of naive CD8+ T cells from PBMCs. These receptors were collected from a man between 18 and 35 years old in good health. Some clones in this sample may be carry-over from other donors' samples.

This chain connects TRBV7-6 to TRBJ2-3, with 8 bases lining up with TRBD1. The germline V gene encodes CDR1 SGHVS and CDR2 FNYEAQ. There are 17 residues in the CDR3. Unmatched junction bases numbered 6, after V lost 1 base and J lost 0 bases. The CDR3 here is CASSLVPGQASTDTQYF. Here the CDR3 DNA reads TGTGCCAGCAGCTTAGTCCCGGGACAGGCTAGCACAGATACGCAGTATTTT.

The rearrangement uses TRBV4-2 and TRBJ2-7, with 9 bases that match TRBD2. The CDR3 has 15 amino acids. The V gene end was trimmed by 4 bases and the J gene end by 2 bases; junction bases not matched to a gene: 6. CDR1 is LGHNA, CDR2 YNFKEQ, per germline. The CDR3 nucleotides are TGTGCCAGCAGCCGATATAGCGGGAGCGCCTACGAGCAGTACTTC. This translates into CASSRYSGSAYEQYF.

The J gene is TRBJ2-7, the V gene TRBV7-3; D is ambiguous. The V gene's germline CDR1 is SGHTA and CDR2 FQGTGA. V shed 2 bases and J shed 3 bases, with 8 bases lying between them. This CDR3 contains 13 residues. CDR3 loop: CASSLYRNYEQYF. The CDR3 DNA reads TGTGCCAGCAGCTTATATCGGAACTACGAGCAGTACTTC.

V usage is TRBV21-1 and J usage is TRBJ1-2; TRBD1 is the table's D call and was not checked against the DNA. TRBV21-1 constitutes a pseudogene. The CDR3 has 15 residues. The CDR3 sequence: CASSRNRGRCYGYTF. As DNA, the CDR3 is TGTGCCAGCAGCAGGAACAGGGGGCGTTGCTATGGCTACACCTTC.

The chain recombines TRBV4-1 with TRBJ1-1; D is possibly TRBD1 (6 bases). V was trimmed by 3 bases and J by 1 base, leaving 12 bases between them. CDR1 is MGHRA, CDR2 YSYEKL, per germline. This CDR3 is 15 amino acids long. For the CDR3, the DNA is TGCGCCAGCAGCCAGCTACAGGGTACGAACACTGAAGCTTTCTTT. This translates into CASSQLQGTNTEAFF.

The V call is TRBV27, the J call TRBJ1-4; D call uncertain. The V and J ends lost 6 bases and 0 bases respectively, with 14 bases between them. Germline V gene lookup returns CDR1 MNHEY and CDR2 SMNVEV (reference sequence). This CDR3 is built from 16 residues. The CDR3 sequence is CASSTDYDSTNEKLFF. Here the CDR3 DNA reads TGTGCCAGCAGCACCGACTATGACTCAACTAATGAAAAACTGTTTTTT.

The chain is built from TRBV29-1 and TRBJ2-5; TRBD2 is a possible D gene (7 bases). Trimming took 2 bases from V and 4 from J, leaving 26 bases between them. Germline CDR1 reads SQVTM; CDR2 reads ANQGSEA. The CDR3 extends over 18 amino acids. The CDR3 DNA follows: TGCAGCGTTGAACCGACCTTAACGGGACAAGGGGGGGGAGAGACCCAGTACTTC. It translates to CSVEPTLTGQGGGETQYF.

This chain connects TRBV10-3 to TRBJ2-7, with no clear D. V dropped 6 bases and J dropped 1 base, with 7 bases sitting between them. Per germline, CDR1 ENHRY and CDR2 SYGVKD. The CDR3 totals 12 residues. CDR3 protein: CAIRPESYEQYF. For the CDR3, the DNA is TGTGCCATCAGGCCGGAATCCTACGAGCAGTACTTC.

This chain uses TRBV6-4 with TRBJ2-2, with D unclear. The CDR3 is 14 residues long. Germline V gene data show CDR1 as MRHNA and CDR2 as SNTAGT. The V end was cut by 6 bases, the J end by 4 bases, with 12 bases between. DNA of the CDR3: TGTGCCAGCAGCTGGGGAATTGGCACCGGGGAGCTGTTTTTT. Amino acid sequence: CASSWGIGTGELFF.

The rearrangement uses TRBV7-9 and TRBJ2-3; no reliable D call. Trimming left V 5 bases short and J 6 bases short, with 15 bases between. Germline CDR1 is SEHNR and CDR2 is FQNEAQ (reference sequence). The CDR3 has 14 residues. The CDR3 nucleotides are TGTGCCAGCAGCCCCCGGCCCGATGGGGATACGCAGTATTTT. Translating gives CASSPRPDGDTQYF.

This chain connects TRBV6-1 to TRBJ1-5; D remains ambiguous. The length of the CDR3 is 14 residues. V was shortened by 5 bases and J by 4 bases, with 12 bases between the two germline ends. CDR1 and CDR2 from the germline V gene are MNHNS and SASEGT. The CDR3 nucleotides read TGTGCCAGCAGTTCTCAGTGGATTAATCAGCCCCAGCATTTT. It yields the protein CASSSQWINQPQHF.

The CDR3 DNA is TGTGCCAGCAGTTACAAGGGGACTAACTATGGCTACACCTTC. Translating gives CASSYKGTNYGYTF. V is TRBV28 and J is TRBJ1-2; maybe TRBD1 (5 bases). Trimming removed 4 bases from V and 0 bases from J, with 9 bases in between. This CDR3 has 14 residues. Germline V lookup: CDR1 MDHEN, CDR2 SYDVKM.

In DNA form, the CDR3 reads TGTGCCAGCAGCCCCGGGACTCCCGCCTTCGATGAGCAGTTCTTC. This sequence encodes CASSPGTPAFDEQFF. V gene TRBV4-2 combines with J gene TRBJ2-1, with a tentative D call TRBD2 (6 bases). V was pared by 4 bases and J by 8 bases, with 18 bases between. The germline CDR1 and CDR2 sequences are LGHNA and YNFKEQ. The CDR3 consists of 15 residues.

The V gene is TRBV7-9, the J gene TRBJ2-2; a weak D match, TRBD2 (5 bases). Germline CDR1 is SEHNR and CDR2 is FQNEAQ (reference sequence). V lost 11 bases and J lost 1, with 20 bases in between. The CDR3 sequence is 16 residues long. The DNA for the CDR3 is TGTGCCTACGCCCCCTTGTTGGGAGTGAACACCGGGGAGCTGTTTTTT. It translates to CAYAPLLGVNTGELFF. Together with reference TRBV7-9 and TRBJ2-2, the CDR3 gives the full variable domain: DTGVSQNPRHKITKRGQNVTFRCDPISEHNRLYWYRQTLGQGPEFLTYFQNEAQLEKSRLLSDRFSAERPKGSFSTLEIQRTEQGDSAMYLCAYAPLLGVNTGELFFGEGSRLTVL.

The chain recombines TRBV7-3 with TRBJ2-5; D gene uncertain. The CDR3 length is 13 residues. The ends were cut back, 5 bases at V and 5 bases at J, with 12 bases in the middle. CDR1 is SGHTA and CDR2 is FQGTGA in the germline V gene. For the CDR3, the DNA is TGTGCCAGCAGCCCCACCCTGGCGGAGACCCAGTACTTC. This codes for CASSPTLAETQYF.

V gene TRBV18 combines with J gene TRBJ1-1, with no clear D. The CDR3 sequence is 16 residues long. With 3 bases removed from V and 5 bases from J, the gap between germline ends came to 19 bases. In germline, CDR1 is KGHSH, CDR2 LQKENI. The CDR3 sequence is CASSPDRYREQTEAFF. For the CDR3, the DNA is TGTGCCAGCTCACCCGACCGATATAGGGAACAGACTGAAGCTTTCTTT.

V gene TRBV25-1 combines with J gene TRBJ2-5, with no clear D. CDR3 size: 10 residues. Trimming removed 7 bases at V and 5 bases at J, with 5 bases between. Germline assignment: CDR1 MGHDK and CDR2 SYGVNS. The CDR3 reads CASIGETQYF. DNA of the CDR3: TGTGCCAGCATTGGGGAGACCCAGTACTTC. The complete variable domain, with remaining parts taken from reference TRBV25-1 and TRBJ2-5, reads EADIYQTPRYLVIGTGKKITLECSQTMGHDKMYWYQQDPGMELHLIHYSYGVNSTEKGDLSSESTVSRIRTEHFPLTLESARPSHTSQYLCASIGETQYFGPGTRLLVL.

This chain connects TRBV7-9 to TRBJ2-7, with D uncertain. In germline, CDR1 is SEHNR, CDR2 FQNEAQ (reference sequence). The CDR3 spans 14 residues. Trimming left V 7 bases short and J 5 bases short, with 18 bases between. The CDR3 loop is CASMDQQGVDEQYF. In nucleotides, the CDR3 is TGTGCCAGCATGGACCAACAAGGTGTTGACGAGCAGTACTTC.